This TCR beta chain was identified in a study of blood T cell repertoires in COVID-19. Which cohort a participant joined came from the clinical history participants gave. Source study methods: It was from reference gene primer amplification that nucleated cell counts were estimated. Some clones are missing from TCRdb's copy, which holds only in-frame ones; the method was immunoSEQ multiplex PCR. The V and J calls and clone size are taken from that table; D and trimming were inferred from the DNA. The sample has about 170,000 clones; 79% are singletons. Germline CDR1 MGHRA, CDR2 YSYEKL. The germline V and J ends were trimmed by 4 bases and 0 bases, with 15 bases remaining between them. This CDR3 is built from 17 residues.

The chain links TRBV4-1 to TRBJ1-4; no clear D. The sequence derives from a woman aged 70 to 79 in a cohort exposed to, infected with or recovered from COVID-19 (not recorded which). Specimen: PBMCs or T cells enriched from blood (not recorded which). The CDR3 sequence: CASSRVPKITTNEKLFF. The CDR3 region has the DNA TGCGCCAGCAGCCGAGTTCCAAAAATTACAACTAATGAAAAACTGTTTTTT.